What follows is one TCR beta chain and its context. The data originate from a study of blood T cell repertoires in COVID-19. Between the trimmed V and J ends, which lost 6 bases and 8 bases, there was a span of 14 bases. The CDR3 sequence is 13 residues long. Clones were sequenced by immunoSEQ multiplex PCR, and TCRdb holds only the in-frame ones, with some missing. The repertoire has around 39,000 clones, approximately 87% of them found once; the top ten carry about 12%. Sequenced sample: peripheral blood. This chain connects TRBV12-3 or TRBV12-4 to TRBJ2-4; D is possibly TRBD2 (6 bases). The TCR originated in a man between 70 and 80 years old with acute or convalescent COVID-19. CDR3 sequence: CASRAPGLDIQYF. As DNA, the CDR3 is TGTGCCAGCAGAGCCCCGGGACTGGACATTCAGTACTTC.